This T cell receptor (beta chain) was documented in a study of cytomegalovirus exposure and HLA in healthy donors. The study's findings and limits: Presence/absence comparisons presumed near-even sequencing depth among donors. The authors judged a highly shared variant cluster likely a sequencing artifact. An Asian-associated ancestry cluster reportedly showed fewer N-insertions than the approximately 700-donor mean in a later analysis.

13 Jbeta primers and 60 Vbeta primers were used for the PCR. Sequenced by immunoSEQ multiplex PCR; TCRdb stores in-frame clones only, minus some. The data hold approximately 210,000 clones, with more than 65% observed a single time. The CDR3 loop spans 15 amino acids. Losses at the gene ends were 1 base for V and 8 bases for J; bases not matched to a gene: 8. Germline V lookup: CDR1 SNHLY, CDR2 FYNNEI. As regards this clone: Its target is not known.

Each donor was nominally healthy when sampled (though unrecorded immune exposures were likely). This clonotype was obtained from a girl between 5 and 17 years old in good health and CMV-seropositive. This rearrangement joins TRBV2 to TRBJ1-5; 7 bases match TRBD1. Material: PBMCs. CDR3 nucleotides: TGTGCCAGCAGTGAAGAAGTGGCAGGGGGTAAGCCCCAGCATTTT. It translates to CASSEEVAGGKPQHF.